This T cell receptor (beta chain) came from a study of multiple sclerosis patients with progressive multifocal leukoencephalopathy. This sample's time point: time of PML onset. CDR3 length: 15 residues. Germline values: CDR1 SGHNT, CDR2 YYREEE (reference sequence). V was shortened by 3 bases and J by 4 bases, with 14 bases between the two germline ends. The method was immunoSEQ multiplex PCR; TCRdb's version includes in-frame clones alone and lacks a portion of them. The sample carries approximately 27,000 clones, about 85% recorded once. The V gene is TRBV5-4, the J gene TRBJ2-1, with D perhaps matching TRBD1 or TRBD2 (5 bases each). The sequence was collected from a woman aged 30 to 39 with progressive multifocal leukoencephalopathy. Sequences were derived from PBMCs, sampled from a patient treated with natalizumab. The CDR3 region has the DNA TGTGCCAGCAGCTCCGGGACCCTGGTGTACAATGAGCAGTTCTTC. This gives the protein CASSSGTLVYNEQFF.